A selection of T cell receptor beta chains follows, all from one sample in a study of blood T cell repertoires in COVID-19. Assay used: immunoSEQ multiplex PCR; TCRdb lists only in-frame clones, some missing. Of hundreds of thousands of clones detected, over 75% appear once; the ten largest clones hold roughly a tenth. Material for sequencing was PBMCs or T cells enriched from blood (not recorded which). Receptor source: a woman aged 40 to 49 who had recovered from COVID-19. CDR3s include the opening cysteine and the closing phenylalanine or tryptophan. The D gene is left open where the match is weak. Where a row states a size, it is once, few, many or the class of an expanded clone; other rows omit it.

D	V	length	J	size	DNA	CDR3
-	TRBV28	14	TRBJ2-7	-	TGTGCCAGCAGTATACAGGTAACAACCTACGAGCAGTACTTC	CASSIQVTTYEQYF
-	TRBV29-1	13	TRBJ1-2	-	TGCAGCGTGGGCAGGGAGGCGAGCTATGGCTACACCTTC	CSVGREASYGYTF
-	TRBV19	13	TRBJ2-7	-	TGTGCCAGTAGTTCCCAACAGGGTGGCGAGCAGTACTTC	CASSSQQGGEQYF
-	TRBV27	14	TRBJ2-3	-	TGTGCCAGCAGTTTAAACGGGAACACAGATACGCAGTATTTT	CASSLNGNTDTQYF
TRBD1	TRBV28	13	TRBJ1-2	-	TGTGCCAGCACCCTTCCGGGACAGGGAAAGCTCACCTTC	CASTLPGQGKLTF
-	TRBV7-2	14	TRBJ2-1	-	TGTGCCAGCAGCTCGGGGAGCCCCTACAATGAGCAGTTCTTC	CASSSGSPYNEQFF
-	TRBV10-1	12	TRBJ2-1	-	TGCGCCAGCAGTGACACCTACAATGAGCAGTTCTTC	CASSDTYNEQFF
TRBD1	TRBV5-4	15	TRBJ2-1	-	TGTGCCAGCAGCTCATCAGGGGGAACCTACAATGAGCAGTTCTTC	CASSSSGGTYNEQFF
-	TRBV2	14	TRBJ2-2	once	TGTGCCAGCAGTGGCACAGCCATTGTCGGGGAGCTGTTTTTT	CASSGTAIVGELFF
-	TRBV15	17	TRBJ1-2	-	TGTGCCACCAGCAGAGGTGACAGTGCCCCATCTAAAGGGGGCTACACCTTC	CATSRGDSAPSKGGYTF
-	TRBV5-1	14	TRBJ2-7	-	TGCGCCAGCAATCCCGGGGGGCCCTACTACGAGCAGTACTTC	CASNPGGPYYEQYF
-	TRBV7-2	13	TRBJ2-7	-	TGTGCCAGCAAAGGGGGGGTCTCCTACGAGCAGTACTTC	CASKGGVSYEQYF
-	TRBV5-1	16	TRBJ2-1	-	TGCGCCAGCAGCTTGGAGGGGCAAATATCCTACAATGAGCAGTTCTTC	CASSLEGQISYNEQFF
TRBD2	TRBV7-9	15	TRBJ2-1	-	TGTGCCAGCAGCTTATGGACTAGCGGGAGCGGGGAGCAGTTCTTC	CASSLWTSGSGEQFF
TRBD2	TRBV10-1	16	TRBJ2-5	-	TGCGCCAGCAGTGAGTCCCCGCGGACTAGGGGAGAGACCCAGTACTTC	CASSESPRTRGETQYF
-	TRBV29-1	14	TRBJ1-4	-	TGCAGCGTTGAACGGTCAGGGGATCCGGAAAAACTGTTTTTT	CSVERSGDPEKLFF
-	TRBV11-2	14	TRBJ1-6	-	TGTGCCAGCAGCTTAGGGTCAGTGGATTCACCCCTCCACTTT	CASSLGSVDSPLHF
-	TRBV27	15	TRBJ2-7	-	TGTGCCAGCAGTTTATCGGGGCTAGGCTCCTACGAGCAGTACTTC	CASSLSGLGSYEQYF
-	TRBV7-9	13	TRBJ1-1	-	TGTGCCAGCAGCTTAGCGGGACAAGGTAATGCTTTCTTT	CASSLAGQGNAFF
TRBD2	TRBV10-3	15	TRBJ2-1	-	TGTGCCATCAGTTTAGCGGGGGAAGGTGGCAATGAGCAGTTCTTC	CAISLAGEGGNEQFF
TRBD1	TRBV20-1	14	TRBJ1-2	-	TGCAGTGCTAGTCCCGGACAGGGAGTATATGGCTACACCTTC	CSASPGQGVYGYTF
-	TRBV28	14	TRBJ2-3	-	TGTGCCAGCAGTCGGCCTGGTGCGGCAGATACGCAGTATTTT	CASSRPGAADTQYF
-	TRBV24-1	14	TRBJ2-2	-	TGTGCCACCGGCCGACTAGAGAACACCGGGGAGCTGTTTTTT	CATGRLENTGELFF
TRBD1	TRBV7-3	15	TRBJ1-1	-	TGTGCCAGCAGCTTCGACAGGGTGGGGCCGACTGAAGCTTTCTTT	CASSFDRVGPTEAFF
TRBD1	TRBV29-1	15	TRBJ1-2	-	TGCAGCGTTACCAAAAGGGACAGGGGGGACTATGGCTACACCTTC	CSVTKRDRGDYGYTF
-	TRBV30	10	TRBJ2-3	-	TGTGCCTGGGGATGGAGTACGCAGTATTTT	CAWGWSTQYF
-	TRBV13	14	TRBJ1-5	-	TGTGCCAGCAGCTTAGGGGGGGCCGGGCAGCCCCAGCATTTT	CASSLGGAGQPQHF
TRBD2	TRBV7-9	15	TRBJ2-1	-	TGTGCCAGCAGCGCCGGGAGGGCGGTCTTTAATGAGCAGTTCTTC	CASSAGRAVFNEQFF